This TCR beta chain was obtained from a study of blood T cell repertoires in COVID-19. At the level of the study: The study drew acute and convalescent COVID-19 samples from the United States, Italy and Spain.

V lost 6 bases and J lost 3, with 15 bases in between. CDR3 length equals 15 residues. Germline V gene lookup returns CDR1 LNHDA and CDR2 SQIVND (reference sequence). Original analysis: It was from reference gene primer amplification that nucleated cell counts were estimated. Only in-frame clones appear in the TCRdb table, and some are missing; sequencing was by immunoSEQ multiplex PCR. V and J calls and clone size come straight from that table; D and trimming were deduced from the DNA. There are about 140,000 clones in the sample; approximately 88% occur only once, and less than 7% lies in the top ten. Residents of 24 US areas, aged roughly 18 to 89 years, made up the participants. Allocation to cohorts depended on clinical history reported by the participants.

The rearrangement links TRBV19 to TRBJ2-1; D gene ambiguous. Material for sequencing was PBMCs or T cells enriched from blood (not recorded which). This TCR came from a man aged 35 to 55 with acute COVID-19. CDR3 residues: CASSPERYLYNEQFF. The CDR3 nucleotides are TGTGCCAGTAGCCCGGAGCGCTACCTCTACAATGAGCAGTTCTTC.